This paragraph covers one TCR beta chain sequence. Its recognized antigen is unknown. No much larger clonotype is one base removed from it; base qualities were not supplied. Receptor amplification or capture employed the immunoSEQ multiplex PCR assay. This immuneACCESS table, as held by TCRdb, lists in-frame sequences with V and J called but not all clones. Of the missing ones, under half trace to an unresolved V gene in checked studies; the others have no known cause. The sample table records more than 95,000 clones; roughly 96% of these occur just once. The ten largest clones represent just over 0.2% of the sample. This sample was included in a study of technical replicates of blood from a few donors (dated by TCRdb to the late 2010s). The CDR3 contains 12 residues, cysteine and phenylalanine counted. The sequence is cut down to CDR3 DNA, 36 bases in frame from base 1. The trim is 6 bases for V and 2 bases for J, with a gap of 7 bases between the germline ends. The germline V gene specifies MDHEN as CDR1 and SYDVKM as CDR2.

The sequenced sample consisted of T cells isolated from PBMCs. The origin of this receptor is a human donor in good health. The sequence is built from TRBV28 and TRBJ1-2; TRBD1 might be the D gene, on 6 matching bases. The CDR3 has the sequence CASRGQNYGYTF. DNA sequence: TGTGCCAGCAGGGGACAAAACTATGGCTACACCTTC.